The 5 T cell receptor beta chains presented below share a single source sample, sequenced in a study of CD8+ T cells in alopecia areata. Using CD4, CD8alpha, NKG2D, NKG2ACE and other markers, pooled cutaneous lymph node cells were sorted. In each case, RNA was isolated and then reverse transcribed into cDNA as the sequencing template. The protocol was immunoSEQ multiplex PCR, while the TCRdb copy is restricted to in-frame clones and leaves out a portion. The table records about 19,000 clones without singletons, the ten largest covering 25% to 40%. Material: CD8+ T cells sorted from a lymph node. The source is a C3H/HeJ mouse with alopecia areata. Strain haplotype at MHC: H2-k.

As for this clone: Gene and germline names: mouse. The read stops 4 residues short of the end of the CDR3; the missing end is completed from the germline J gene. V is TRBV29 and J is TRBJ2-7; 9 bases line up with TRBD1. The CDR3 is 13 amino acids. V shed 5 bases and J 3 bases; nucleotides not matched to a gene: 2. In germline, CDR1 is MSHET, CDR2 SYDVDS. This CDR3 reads CASSGDRDYEQYF. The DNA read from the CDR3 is TGTGCTAGCAGTGGGGACAGGGACTAT.

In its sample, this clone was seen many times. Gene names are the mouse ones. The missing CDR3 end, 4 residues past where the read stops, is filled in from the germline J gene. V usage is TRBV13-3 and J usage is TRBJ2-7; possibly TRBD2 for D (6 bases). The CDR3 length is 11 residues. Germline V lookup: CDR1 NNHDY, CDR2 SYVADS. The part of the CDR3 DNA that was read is TGTGCCAGCAGTCTGGGGTAT. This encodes CASSLGY. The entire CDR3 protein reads CASSLGYEQYF.

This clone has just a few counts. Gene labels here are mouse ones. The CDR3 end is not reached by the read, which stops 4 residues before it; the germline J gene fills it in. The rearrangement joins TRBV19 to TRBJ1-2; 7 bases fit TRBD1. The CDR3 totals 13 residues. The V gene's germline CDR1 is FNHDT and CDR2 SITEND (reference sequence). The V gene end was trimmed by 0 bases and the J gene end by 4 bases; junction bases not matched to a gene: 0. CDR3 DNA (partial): TGTGCCAGCAGTATAGACAGGGGCTCC. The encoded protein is CASSIDRGS. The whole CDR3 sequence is CASSIDRGSDYTF.

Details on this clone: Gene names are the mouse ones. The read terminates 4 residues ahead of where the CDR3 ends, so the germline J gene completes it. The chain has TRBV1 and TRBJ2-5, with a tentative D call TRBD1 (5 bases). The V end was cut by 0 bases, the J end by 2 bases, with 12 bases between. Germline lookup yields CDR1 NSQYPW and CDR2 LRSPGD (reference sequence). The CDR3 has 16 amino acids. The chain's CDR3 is CTCSADHQGLQDTQYF. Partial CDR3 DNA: TGCACCTGCAGTGCAGATCACCAGGGTCTCCAAGAC. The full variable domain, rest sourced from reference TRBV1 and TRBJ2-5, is VTLLEQNPRWRLVPRGQAVNLRCILKNSQYPWMSWYQQDLQKQLQWLFTLRSPGDKEVKSLPGADYLATRVTDTELRLQVANMSQGRTLYCTCSADHQGLQDTQYFGPGTRLLVL.

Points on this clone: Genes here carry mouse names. The sequenced CDR3 bases are TGTGCCAGCAGCCCCGGGACAGTCTCCTAT. Residues: CASSPGTVSY. The whole CDR3 region reads CASSPGTVSYEQYF. V and J are TRBV13-3 and TRBJ2-7; 7 bases map to TRBD1. The CDR3 end is not reached by the read, which stops 4 residues before it; the germline J gene fills it in. The ends lost 5 bases at V and 0 bases at J; junction bases unmatched: 5. From germline, CDR1 is NNHDY and CDR2 SYVADS. CDR3 length equals 14 residues.